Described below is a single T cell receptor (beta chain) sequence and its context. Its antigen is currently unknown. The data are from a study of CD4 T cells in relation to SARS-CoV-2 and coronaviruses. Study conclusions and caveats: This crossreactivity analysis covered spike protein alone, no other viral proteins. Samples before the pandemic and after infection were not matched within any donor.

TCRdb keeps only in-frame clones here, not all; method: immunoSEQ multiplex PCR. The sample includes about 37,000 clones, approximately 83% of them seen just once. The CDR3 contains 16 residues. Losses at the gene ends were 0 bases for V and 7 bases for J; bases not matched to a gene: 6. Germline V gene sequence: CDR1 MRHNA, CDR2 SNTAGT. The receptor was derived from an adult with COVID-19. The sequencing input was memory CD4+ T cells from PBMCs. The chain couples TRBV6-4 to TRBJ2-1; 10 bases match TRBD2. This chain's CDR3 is CASSDSIAGGRNEQFF. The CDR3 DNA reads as TGTGCCAGCAGTGACTCTATAGCGGGAGGTAGGAATGAGCAGTTCTTC.